Listed here are 9 T cell receptor beta chains from one sample, sequenced in a study of cytotoxic CD8 clonotypes in ibrutinib-treated CLL. Sequenced by immunoSEQ multiplex PCR; TCRdb stores in-frame clones only, minus some. The data hold roughly 220,000 clones, with approximately 70% observed a single time. The specimen comprised PBMCs, sampled after 12 months of ibrutinib treatment. These receptors were taken from a human donor with chronic lymphocytic leukemia.

This clone was detected a few times. CDR3 in amino acids: CASSEYDGDYGYTF. DNA for the CDR3: TGTGCCAGCAGTGAATACGACGGAGACTATGGCTACACCTTC. The V gene is TRBV6-1, the J gene TRBJ1-2, with D unclear. The germline V gene has CDR1 MNHNS and CDR2 SASEGT. The CDR3 is 14 residues long. Trimming pared 2 bases from V and 3 bases from J, leaving 10 bases between.

The J gene is TRBJ1-2, the V gene TRBV30; 7 bases agree with TRBD1. The V and J ends lost 3 bases and 3 bases, in that order; junction bases with no gene match: 25. The CDR3 consists of 20 residues. Looked up from germline, CDR1 is GTSNPN and CDR2 is SVGIG (reference sequence). CDR3: CAWRLDRRGEAPHYYYGYTF. The CDR3 nucleotides read TGTGCCTGGAGGCTGGACAGGAGAGGGGAAGCTCCACACTACTACTATGGCTACACCTTC.

V is TRBV5-1 and J is TRBJ1-1; possibly TRBD1 for D (5 bases). Trimming pared 4 bases from V and 6 bases from J, leaving 13 bases between. The CDR3 runs to 13 residues. In germline, CDR1 is SGHRS, CDR2 YFSETQ. CDR3 amino acids: CASSPDGDSEAFF. The DNA for the CDR3 is TGCGCCAGCAGCCCGGACGGGGACTCTGAAGCTTTCTTT.

The chain has TRBV6-1 and TRBJ1-1, with D possibly TRBD1 on 6 matching bases. Germline V gene lookup returns CDR1 MNHNS and CDR2 SASEGT. V lost 4 bases, J lost 5 bases, and 17 bases lay in between. CDR3 length equals 15 residues. CDR3 loop: CASSGFRGQSTEAFF. The CDR3 DNA follows: TGTGCCAGCAGTGGGTTCCGGGGGCAGAGTACTGAAGCTTTCTTT.

The chain has TRBV18 and TRBJ1-1, with D maybe TRBD1 (5 bases). The CDR3 is 13 amino acids. Germline V gives CDR1 KGHSH, CDR2 LQKENI. V lost 7 bases, J lost 3 bases, and 12 bases lay in between. The CDR3 region has the DNA TGTGCCAGCTGCCCGGGGGGAGACACTGAAGCTTTCTTT. It specifies CASCPGGDTEAFF. Combining the CDR3 with reference TRBV18 and TRBJ1-1 gives the whole variable domain NAGVMQNPRHLVRRRGQEARLRCSPMKGHSHVYWYRQLPEEGLKFMVYLQKENIIDESGMPKERFSAEFPKEGPSILRIQQVVRGDSAAYFCASCPGGDTEAFFGQGTRLTVV.

This sequence joins TRBV6-5 and TRBJ1-5; D might be TRBD1 (5 bases). The CDR3 consists of 14 residues. The germline V gene encodes CDR1 MNHEY and CDR2 SVGAGI. V was shortened by 8 bases and J by 2 bases, with 13 bases between the two germline ends. CDR3 sequence reads: CASRGGGGNQPQHF. CDR3 nucleotide sequence: TGTGCCAGCCGCGGGGGAGGAGGCAATCAGCCCCAGCATTTT.

This chain connects TRBV30 to TRBJ2-4, with 8 positions matching TRBD1. J gave up 8 bases and V 2 bases, and 14 bases lay outside the gene matches. The CDR3 contains 16 residues. Germline V CDR1 and CDR2: GTSNPN, SVGIG (reference sequence). DNA of the CDR3: TGTGCCTGGAGTTTTGCTCGGACAGGGACCGGCCACATTCAGTACTTC. This codes for CAWSFARTGTGHIQYF. Supplemented by reference TRBV30 and TRBJ2-4, the full variable domain reads SQTIHQWPATLVQPVGSPLSLECTVEGTSNPNLYWYRQAAGRGLQLLFYSVGIGQISSEVPQNLSASRPQDRQFILSSKKLLLSDSGFYLCAWSFARTGTGHIQYFGAGTRLSVL.

This chain uses TRBV5-6 with TRBJ1-6; D remains ambiguous. Trimming took off 0 bases at V and 8 bases at J, with 3 bases between the two ends. The germline gives CDR1 SGHDT, CDR2 YYEEEE. The CDR3 is 12 amino acids. The CDR3 DNA reads as TGTGCCAGCAGCTTGGTTTATTCACCCCTCCACTTT. Its translation is CASSLVYSPLHF.

This chain connects TRBV9 to TRBJ1-2; unclear D gene. The CDR3 sequence is 16 residues long. Trimming removed 1 base from V and 0 bases from J, with 13 bases in between. The germline V gene encodes CDR1 SGDLS and CDR2 YYNGEE. The CDR3 nucleotides read TGTGCCAGCAGCGTAACTCGCTCGTTTACTAACTATGGCTACACCTTC. It is translated as CASSVTRSFTNYGYTF.